This T cell receptor (beta chain) was recorded in a study of T cells in pancreatic ductal adenocarcinoma. The CDR3 has 14 amino acids. The germline CDR1 and CDR2 sequences are KGHSH and LQKENI. J was trimmed by 4 bases and V by 8 bases; bases with no gene match: 9. The table came from immunoSEQ multiplex PCR; TCRdb's copy has only in-frame clones and leaves some out. The sample contains 97,000 or so clones, about 95% of which appear only once. No neoadjuvant therapy was given to the selected pancreatic ductal adenocarcinoma patients before their surgery. The receptor comes from a human donor with pancreatic ductal adenocarcinoma. The gene calls are TRBV18 and TRBJ2-7; 9 bases are a match to TRBD2. The sequenced material came from PBMCs. CDR3: CASTPLAGRYEQYF. Written as DNA, the CDR3 is TGTGCCAGCACCCCCCTAGCGGGACGTTACGAGCAGTACTTC.